This is a list of T cell receptor beta chains from one sample in a study of response to subunit inactivated influenza vaccine. TCRdb called the RT-PCR reads again in MiXCR, with one record for every CDR3 protein. The table lists fewer than 350,000 distinct CDR3 sequences, just over 20% of them singletons. Sequences were derived from PBMCs from blood, sampled approximately 20 months after vaccination. These receptors were taken from a man between 50 and 69 years old who received an inactivated influenza vaccine. The CDR3 runs from the conserved cysteine through the conserved F or W. A D gene is named only where the DNA matches it firmly. Expanded clones get a size class; other rows say once, few or many, or leave the size out.

>TRBJ2-7|TRBV29-1|-|-
TGCAGCGTTCGGTCCGGACTCGAAAGCTCCTACGAGCAGTACTTC
CSVRSGLESSYEQYF
>TRBJ2-2|TRBV4-1|-|few
TGCGCCAGCAGCATCCGTAACGGGCCCGGGGAGCTGTTTTTT
CASSIRNGPGELFF
>TRBJ2-3|TRBV7-2|-|few
TGTGCCAGCAGCTTAGCCACCGGAGAGGCGTATGCGCAGTATTTT
CASSLATGEAYAQYF
>TRBJ2-5|TRBV29-1|-|-
TGCAGCGTTCTGGTCAGCCAAGAGACCCAGTACTTC
CSVLVSQETQYF
>TRBJ1-6|TRBV6-5|-|-
TGTGCCAGCAGTTACTACGTAGGGGAGAGTAATTCATCCCTCCACTTT
CASSYYVGESNSSLHF
>TRBJ2-7|TRBV9|-|-
TGTGCCAGCAGCCCCCAGGGTAACTCCTACGAGCAGTACTTC
CASSPQGNSYEQYF
>TRBJ1-1|TRBV29-1|TRBD1|few
TGCAGCGTTTCAGGGGGCATTGAAGCTTTCTTT
CSVSGGIEAFF
>TRBJ1-1|TRBV19|-|-
TGTGCCAGTAGTCGGCGGGGGGCTATGAACACTGAAGCTTTCTTT
CASSRRGAMNTEAFF
>TRBJ2-1|TRBV28|TRBD2|few
TGTGCCAGCAGTCTGACTAGCGGGAGTTTCTATGAGCAGTTCTTC
CASSLTSGSFYEQFF
>TRBJ1-1|TRBV12-3/TRBV12-4|-|many
TGTGCCAGCAGTTGGACTCAGGGGACTGAAGCTTTCTTT
CASSWTQGTEAFF
>TRBJ2-5|TRBV6-5|TRBD2|few
TGTGCCAGCAGTTACGTACGGGACTATGAGACCCAGTACTTC
CASSYVRDYETQYF
>TRBJ2-7|TRBV27|-|few
TGTGCCAGTCGCTTTGCCTATCCCTACGAGCAGTACTTC
CASRFAYPYEQYF
>TRBJ1-2|TRBV29-1|TRBD1|few
TGCAGCGTTGGAGGCGGGACAGGGCCTCCTAACTATGGCTACACCTTC
CSVGGGTGPPNYGYTF
>TRBJ1-1|TRBV5-1|-|-
TGCGCCAGCAGCTTGCCTGGGGGTGACACTGAAGCTTTCTTT
CASSLPGGDTEAFF
>TRBJ1-1|TRBV6-5|-|few
TGTGCCAGCAGTTCGATTTTCGACAGTGGCAGTACTGAAGCTTTCTTT
CASSSIFDSGSTEAFF
>TRBJ2-7|TRBV30|TRBD1|-
TGTGCCTGGAGTGTGCAGGGGGCCTACGAGCAGTACTTC
CAWSVQGAYEQYF
>TRBJ1-5|TRBV23-1|-|few
TGCGCCAGCAGTCAATCGAAAGGGTTAAGCGATCAGCCCCAGCATTTT
CASSQSKGLSDQPQHF
>TRBJ2-1|TRBV6-4|TRBD2|-
TGTGCCAGCAGTAAACTAGCGGGGGGGCCTGAGCAGTTCTTC
CASSKLAGGPEQFF
>TRBJ2-2|TRBV11-2|-|many
TGTGCCAGCAGCTTAGAACTCGGGGAGCTGTTTTTT
CASSLELGELFF